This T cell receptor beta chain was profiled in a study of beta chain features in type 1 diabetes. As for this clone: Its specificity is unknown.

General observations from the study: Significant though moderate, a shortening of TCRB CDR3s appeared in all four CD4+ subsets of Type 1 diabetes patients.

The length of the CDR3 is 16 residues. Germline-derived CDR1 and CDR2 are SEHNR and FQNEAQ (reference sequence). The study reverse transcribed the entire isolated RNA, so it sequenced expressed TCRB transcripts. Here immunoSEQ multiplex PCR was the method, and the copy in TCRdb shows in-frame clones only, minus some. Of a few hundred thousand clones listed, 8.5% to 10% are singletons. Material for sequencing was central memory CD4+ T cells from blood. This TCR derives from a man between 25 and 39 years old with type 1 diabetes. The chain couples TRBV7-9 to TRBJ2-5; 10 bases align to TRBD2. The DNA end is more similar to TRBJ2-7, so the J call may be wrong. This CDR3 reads CASSSRRTSGPYEQYF. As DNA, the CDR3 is TGTGCCAGCAGCTCCCGCCGGACTAGCGGACCCTACGAGCAGTACTTC.